This T cell receptor beta chain derives from a study of cytomegalovirus exposure and HLA in healthy donors. Study in general: The 95 to 150 validation repertoires were produced on the same platform as the 720 or so repertoires of the first cohort. This was reported in a later analysis. General observations from the study: There were a few CMV-associated chains whose specificity for CMV antigens was confirmed in vitro. High specificity and sensitivity for cytomegalovirus status were reported for the classifier.

The table came from immunoSEQ multiplex PCR; TCRdb's copy has only in-frame clones and leaves some out. The repertoire holds over 250,000 clones, 70% to 90% seen once, with 1% in the top ten. Among the roughly 120 subjects of the validation cohort, separate from the 666-subject first cohort, were the donors. On this clone: The target antigen is unknown.

V was pared by 4 bases and J by 9 bases, with 19 bases between. Germline CDR1 and CDR2: MGHRA and YSYEKL. The CDR3 contains 15 residues. The chain employs TRBV4-1 and TRBJ1-5, with D unresolved. The sample comprised PBMCs. The source is a woman aged 18-29 years in good health and CMV-seronegative. The DNA of the CDR3 is TGCGCCAGCAGCCCAGAGCCGGTCGGGGAGCGGCCCCAGCATTTT. It encodes CASSPEPVGERPQHF.